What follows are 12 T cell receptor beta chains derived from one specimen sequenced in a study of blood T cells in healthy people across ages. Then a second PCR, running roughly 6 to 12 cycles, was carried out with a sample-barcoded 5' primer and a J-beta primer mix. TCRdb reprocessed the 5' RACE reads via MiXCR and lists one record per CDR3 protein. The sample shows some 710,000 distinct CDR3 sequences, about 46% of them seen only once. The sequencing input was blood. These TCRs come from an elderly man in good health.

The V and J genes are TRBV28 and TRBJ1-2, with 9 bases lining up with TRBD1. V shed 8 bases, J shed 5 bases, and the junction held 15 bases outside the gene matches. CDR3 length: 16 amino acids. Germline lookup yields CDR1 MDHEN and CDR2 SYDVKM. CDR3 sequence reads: CASGFPGTGKGYGYTF. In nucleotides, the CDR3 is TGTGCCAGCGGATTTCCCGGGACAGGGAAAGGATATGGCTACACCTTC.

The CDR3 is CASSANIAEELFF. CDR3 in DNA: TGCGCCAGCAGCGCCAATATTGCGGAGGAGCTGTTTTTT. This chain connects TRBV5-1 to TRBJ2-2, with no clear D. Per germline, CDR1 SGHRS and CDR2 YFSETQ. The CDR3 has 13 residues. The V and J ends lost 4 bases and 10 bases respectively, with 14 bases between them.

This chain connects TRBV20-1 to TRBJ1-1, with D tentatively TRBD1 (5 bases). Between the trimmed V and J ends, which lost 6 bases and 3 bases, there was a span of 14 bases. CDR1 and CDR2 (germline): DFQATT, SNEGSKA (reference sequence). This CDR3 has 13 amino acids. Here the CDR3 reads CSAGGFWDTEAFF. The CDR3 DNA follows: TGCAGTGCGGGGGGTTTTTGGGACACTGAAGCTTTCTTT.

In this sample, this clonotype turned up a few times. CDR3 bases: TGTGCCAGCAGTTTAGGAGGGAGGACTGGGGAGCAGTACTTC. Its translation is CASSLGGRTGEQYF. This chain links TRBV27 with TRBJ2-7, with D possibly being TRBD2 (6 bases). This CDR3 is 14 amino acids long. Germline lookup yields CDR1 MNHEY and CDR2 SMNVEV (reference sequence). Trimming left V 2 bases short and J 7 bases short, with 15 bases between.

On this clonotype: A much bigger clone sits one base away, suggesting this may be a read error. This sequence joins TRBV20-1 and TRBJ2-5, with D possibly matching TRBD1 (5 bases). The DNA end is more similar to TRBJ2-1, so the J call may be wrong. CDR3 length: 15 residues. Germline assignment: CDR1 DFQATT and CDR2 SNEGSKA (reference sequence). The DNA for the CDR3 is TGCAGTGCGGGGCACGACAGTCATCTACAAGAGACCCAGTTCTTC. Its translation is CSAGHDSHLQETQFF.

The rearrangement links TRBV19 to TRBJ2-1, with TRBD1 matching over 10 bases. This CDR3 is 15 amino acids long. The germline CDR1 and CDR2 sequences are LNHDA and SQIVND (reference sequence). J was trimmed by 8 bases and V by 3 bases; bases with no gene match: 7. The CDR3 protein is CASSIGTGAGDEQFF. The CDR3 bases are TGTGCCAGTAGTATTGGGACAGGGGCAGGGGATGAGCAGTTCTTC.

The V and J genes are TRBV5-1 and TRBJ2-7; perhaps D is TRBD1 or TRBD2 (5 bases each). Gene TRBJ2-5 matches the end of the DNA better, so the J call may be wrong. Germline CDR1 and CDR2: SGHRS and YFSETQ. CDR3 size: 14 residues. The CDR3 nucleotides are TGCGCCAGCAGCTGGGACGGGTCGGAGGAGACCCAGTACTTC. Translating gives CASSWDGSEETQYF.

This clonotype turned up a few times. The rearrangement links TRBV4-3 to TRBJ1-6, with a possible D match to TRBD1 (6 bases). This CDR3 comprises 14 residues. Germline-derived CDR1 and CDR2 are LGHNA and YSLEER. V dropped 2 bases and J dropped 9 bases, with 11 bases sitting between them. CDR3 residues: CASSQNRDGSPLHF. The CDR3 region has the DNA TGCGCCAGCAGCCAAAACAGGGATGGTTCACCCCTCCACTTT.

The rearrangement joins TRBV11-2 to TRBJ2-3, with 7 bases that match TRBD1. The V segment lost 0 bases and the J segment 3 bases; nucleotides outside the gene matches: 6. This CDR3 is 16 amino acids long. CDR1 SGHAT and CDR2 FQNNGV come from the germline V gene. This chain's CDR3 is CASSLDPGQATDTQYF. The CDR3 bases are TGTGCCAGCAGCTTAGATCCAGGACAGGCGACAGATACGCAGTATTTT.

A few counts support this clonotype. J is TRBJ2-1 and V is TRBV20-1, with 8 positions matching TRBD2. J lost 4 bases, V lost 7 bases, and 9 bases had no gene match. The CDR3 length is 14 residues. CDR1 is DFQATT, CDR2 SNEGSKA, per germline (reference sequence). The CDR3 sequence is CSVSAGTRYNEQFF. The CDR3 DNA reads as TGCAGTGTATCCGCCGGGACTAGATACAATGAGCAGTTCTTC.

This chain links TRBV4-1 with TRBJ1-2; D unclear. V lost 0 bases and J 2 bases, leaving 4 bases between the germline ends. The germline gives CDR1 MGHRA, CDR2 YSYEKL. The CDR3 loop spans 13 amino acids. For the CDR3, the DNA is TGCGCCAGCAGCCAAGAGCCCAACTATGGCTACACCTTC. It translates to CASSQEPNYGYTF.

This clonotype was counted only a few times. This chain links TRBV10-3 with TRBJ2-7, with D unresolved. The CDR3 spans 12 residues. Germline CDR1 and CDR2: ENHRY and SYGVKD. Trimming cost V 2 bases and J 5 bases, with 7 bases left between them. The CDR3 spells CAISEAIDEQYF. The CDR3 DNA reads TGTGCCATCAGTGAGGCTATTGACGAGCAGTACTTC.